The clone carrying this T cell receptor (beta chain) showed up just once. Using immunoSEQ multiplex PCR, the repertoire was profiled, and TCRdb retains in-frame clones only, with some absent. This sample has around 240,000 clones, with about 69% found just once. The sample originates from a study of shared clonotypes between healthy human individuals. The CDR3 contains 15 residues. Germline CDR1 reads SGHTA; CDR2 reads FQGNSA. V was pared by 2 bases and J by 2 bases, with 12 bases between. The chain couples TRBV7-2 to TRBJ2-5; no clear D. The sample comprised memory CD4+ T cells sorted from blood. This sample's subset: CD45RA-negative fraction. The origin of this receptor is a man aged 25-40 years in good health. This CDR3 reads CASSLLILSQETQYF. The DNA for the CDR3 is TGTGCCAGCAGCTTACTTATACTGAGTCAAGAGACCCAGTACTTC.